The 26 T cell receptor beta chains presented below share a single source sample, sequenced in a study of regulatory T cells in long-lasting Graves disease. iRepertoire HTBI primers and Arm-PCR of CDR3 regions built TCR beta libraries. From the multiplex PCR reads, TCRdb called clonotypes with MiXCR, one entry per CDR3 protein. The table shows more than 450,000 distinct CDR3 sequences, with about 12% occurring only once. Time point meaning: newly diagnosed GD, antithyroid drugs for less than 3 months. From PBMCs, RNA was extracted and then used to make the TCR library. The same sample was also used in a study of T cells in Graves' hyperthyroidism and ophthalmopathy.

The material was peripheral blood mononuclear cells (PBMCs), obtained at new diagnosis, from a patient treated with antithyroid drugs. The source is a woman in her twenties or thirties with Graves disease.

Many counts were recorded for this clonotype. V and J are TRBV13 and TRBJ2-5; 7 bases map to TRBD1. The V gene's germline CDR1 is PRHDT and CDR2 FYEKMQ (reference sequence). V trimming: 5 bases; J trimming: 2 bases; junction bases outside the gene matches: 8. The CDR3 consists of 15 residues. CDR3 DNA sequence: TGTGCCAGCAGCCTCGACCTCAGGGGGCAAGAGACCCAGTACTTC. Protein: CASSLDLRGQETQYF.

The table lists this clonotype with many counts. The J gene is TRBJ2-7, the V gene TRBV12-3 or TRBV12-4, with 8 nucleotides matching TRBD1. Unmatched junction bases numbered 14, after V lost 0 bases and J lost 1 base. There are 19 residues in the CDR3. The CDR3 DNA follows: TGTGCCAGCAGTTTAGCGGTTATACTGGGGACAGGCAATTCCTACGAGCAGTACTTC. Translation: CASSLAVILGTGNSYEQYF.

The rearrangement links TRBV19 to TRBJ2-1, with 11 bases aligning to TRBD2. The germline gives CDR1 LNHDA, CDR2 SQIVND (reference sequence). V lost 10 bases, J lost 5 bases, and 7 bases stayed unmatched. This CDR3 is built from 14 residues. CDR3 DNA: TGTGCCACTAGACTAGCGGGATTGAACAATGAGCAGTTCTTC. It yields the protein CATRLAGLNNEQFF.

V usage is TRBV9 and J usage is TRBJ1-4, with no clear D. Per the germline V gene, CDR1 is SGDLS and CDR2 is YYNGEE. This CDR3 is built from 14 residues. Trimming removed 0 bases from V and 4 bases from J, with 7 bases in between. CDR3 nucleotide sequence: TGTGCCAGCAGCGTAGGCACACTTAATGAAAAACTGTTTTTT. Translating gives CASSVGTLNEKLFF.

This clonotype was counted only a few times. The chain has TRBV27 and TRBJ2-3, with D hard to call. The CDR3 is 13 amino acids. Deletions cut 5 bases from V and 2 bases from J, with 8 bases between. Germline-derived CDR1 and CDR2 are MNHEY and SMNVEV (reference sequence). DNA for the CDR3: TGTGCCAGCAGTGGCCACAACACAGATACGCAGTATTTT. Protein: CASSGHNTDTQYF.

This clonotype was seen many times. DNA for the CDR3: TGTGCCAGCACAGCTTTAGAAGATACGCAGTATTTT. It is translated as CASTALEDTQYF. The chain recombines TRBV7-2 with TRBJ2-3, with D uncertain. Looked up from germline, CDR1 is SGHTA and CDR2 is FQGNSA. V was clipped by 7 bases and J by 5 bases, with 10 bases between them. The CDR3 length is 12 residues.

Only a few counts were recorded for this clonotype. The V call is TRBV29-1, the J call TRBJ2-7; 10 bases are shared with TRBD1. The CDR3 loop spans 14 amino acids. The V segment lost 5 bases and the J segment 0 bases; nucleotides outside the gene matches: 4. Germline CDR1 is SQVTM and CDR2 is ANQGSEA. The CDR3 sequence is CSVRDRGSSYEQYF. In nucleotides, the CDR3 is TGCAGCGTTCGGGACAGGGGAAGCTCCTACGAGCAGTACTTC.

This clonotype appeared a few times. The chain combines TRBV5-6 with TRBJ2-7; 10 bases agree with TRBD2. After removal of 0 bases from V and 3 bases from J, the junction contained 12 bases not matched to a gene. The CDR3 is made up of 18 amino acids. Germline CDR1 SGHDT, CDR2 YYEEEE. The CDR3: CASSLAVAGGSLVYEQYF. CDR3 coding DNA: TGTGCCAGCAGCTTGGCTGTAGCGGGAGGAAGTCTTGTCTACGAGCAGTACTTC.

This clonotype has a count of ten or more. The CDR3 DNA follows: TGTGCCAGCAGCCGGGGGGGCTCCAACACTGAAGCTTTCTTT. Encoded protein: CASSRGGSNTEAFF. The V gene is TRBV9, the J gene TRBJ1-1, with D tentatively TRBD1 (6 bases). V was trimmed by 4 bases and J by 2 bases, leaving 12 bases between them. This CDR3 has 14 amino acids. Germline V gives CDR1 SGDLS, CDR2 YYNGEE.

This clonotype was detected many times. This rearrangement joins TRBV20-1 to TRBJ2-7, with 7 bases aligning to TRBD1. Germline V lookup: CDR1 DFQATT, CDR2 SNEGSKA (reference sequence). The CDR3 consists of 12 residues. V lost 6 bases to trimming and J lost 1 base; unmatched junction nucleotides: 3. CDR3 sequence (DNA): TGCAGTGCGTGGGACAGATCCTACGAGCAGTACTTC. This gives the protein CSAWDRSYEQYF.

This clonotype was seen ten or more times. The rearrangement uses TRBV27 and TRBJ2-7; the D gene is possibly TRBD2 (5 bases). Trimming took 6 bases from V and 4 from J, leaving 13 bases between them. The CDR3 loop spans 13 amino acids. In germline, CDR1 is MNHEY, CDR2 SMNVEV (reference sequence). For the CDR3, the DNA is TGTGCCAGCAGCCCTGCGGGCCCTTACGAGCAGTACTTC. Its translation: CASSPAGPYEQYF.

This clonotype was recorded many times. The gene calls are TRBV18 and TRBJ1-5, with D perhaps TRBD1 (6 bases). This CDR3 spans 14 amino acids. With 4 bases removed from V and 6 bases from J, the gap between germline ends came to 13 bases. The germline CDR1 and CDR2 sequences are KGHSH and LQKENI. The CDR3 reads CASSLRQDGQPQHF. The CDR3, as DNA: TGTGCCAGCTCACTCCGACAGGACGGTCAGCCCCAGCATTTT.

Worth noting for this clonotype: This likely comes from a read error, as the CDR3 has no conserved phenylalanine or tryptophan at its end. This chain connects TRBV14 to TRBJ2-1; D remains ambiguous. Germline CDR1 SGHDN, CDR2 FVKESK. The CDR3 consists of 15 residues. The ends were cut back, 3 bases at V and 9 bases at J, with 18 bases in the middle. The CDR3 spells CASSQEQDPRLEQFL. The CDR3, as DNA: TGTGCCAGCAGCCAGGAGCAGGACCCTCGGCTTGAGCAGTTCTTG.

This clonotype has at least ten counts. The genes are TRBV27 and TRBJ1-1; no clear D. Germline V lookup: CDR1 MNHEY, CDR2 SMNVEV (reference sequence). V was trimmed by 2 bases and J by 3 bases, leaving 10 bases between them. This CDR3 has 14 residues. Here the CDR3 reads CASSLTHGDTEAFF. The CDR3 DNA reads TGTGCCAGCAGTTTAACCCACGGGGACACTGAAGCTTTCTTT.

The V call is TRBV5-4, the J call TRBJ1-5, with D maybe TRBD1 (6 bases). Germline CDR1 reads SGHNT; CDR2 reads YYREEE (reference sequence). Trimming shortened V by 4 bases and J by 4 bases, and 15 bases separated the two germline ends. The CDR3 loop spans 15 amino acids. The CDR3 nucleotides are TGTGCCAGCAGCGAGGGCGGAACAGGGAATCAGCCCCAGCATTTT. This gives the protein CASSEGGTGNQPQHF.

This clonotype showed up many times. This sequence joins TRBV12-3 or TRBV12-4 and TRBJ2-1; D perhaps matches TRBD2 (5 bases). Trimming cost V 8 bases and J 2 bases, with 13 bases left between them. The CDR3 is 14 residues long. The CDR3 sequence: CASGAAHAYNEQFF. CDR3 DNA sequence: TGTGCCAGCGGAGCGGCACATGCCTACAATGAGCAGTTCTTC.

This clonotype was counted many times. This sequence joins TRBV10-3 and TRBJ2-7, with TRBD1 matching 7 bases. CDR3 length: 13 residues. Germline V CDR1 and CDR2: ENHRY, SYGVKD. J was trimmed by 2 bases and V by 5 bases; bases with no gene match: 3. The CDR3 DNA is TGTGCCATCAGTTGGGACAGAGCCTACGAGCAGTACTTC. It specifies CAISWDRAYEQYF.

This clonotype was seen at least ten times. The chain uses TRBV2 and TRBJ2-7; tentative D call: TRBD2 (6 bases). Germline V gene data show CDR1 as SNHLY and CDR2 as FYNNEI. This CDR3 has 13 residues. The V gene lost 4 bases and the J gene lost 6 bases, with 13 bases spanning the gap. CDR3 in DNA: TGTGCCAGCAGTGTAGGGTCCGGGGGCGAGCAGTACTTC. It specifies CASSVGSGGEQYF.

This clonotype has just a few counts. The rearrangement uses TRBV20-1 and TRBJ1-2, with 7 bases identical to TRBD1. V was pared by 5 bases and J by 8 bases, with 8 bases of the junction left unmatched. This CDR3 comprises 12 residues. Germline CDR1 is DFQATT and CDR2 is SNEGSKA (reference sequence). The CDR3 DNA follows: TGCAGTGCTGGAGGGACAGTCTTGGGCTACACCTTC. Protein: CSAGGTVLGYTF.

On this clonotype: Since a much larger clone is just one base distant, this may be a read error. The chain has TRBV2 and TRBJ2-7; 7 positions agree with TRBD1. The V segment lost 3 bases and the J segment 6 bases; nucleotides outside the gene matches: 8. CDR3 length equals 14 residues. Per germline, CDR1 SNHLY and CDR2 FYNNEI. In nucleotides, the CDR3 is TGTGCCAGCAGTGAGGAGACAGGGTATTCCGAGCAGTACTTC. It is translated as CASSEETGYSEQYF.

This clonotype was detected ten times or more. The rearrangement joins TRBV28 to TRBJ2-5; tentative D call: TRBD2 (6 bases). Germline V lookup: CDR1 MDHEN, CDR2 SYDVKM. CDR3 size: 14 residues. The V gene lost 7 bases and the J gene lost 5 bases, with 17 bases spanning the gap. The CDR3 region is CASNRFGGLETQYF. Here the CDR3 DNA reads TGTGCCAGCAATAGATTCGGAGGGTTGGAGACCCAGTACTTC.

V usage is TRBV6-2 or TRBV6-3 and J usage is TRBJ2-7; D remains ambiguous. The CDR3 covers 15 residues. In germline, CDR1 is MNHEY, CDR2 SVGEGT. Trimming shortened V by 5 bases and J by 0 bases, and 14 bases separated the two germline ends. The CDR3 region is CASSGQVMSSYEQYF. DNA for the CDR3: TGTGCCAGCAGTGGCCAAGTGATGAGCTCCTACGAGCAGTACTTC.

As concerns this clonotype: In this CDR3 the conserved last residue, phenylalanine or tryptophan, is missing, so a read error is likely. CDR3 sequence reads: CASSLDSDTQYS. The CDR3 DNA reads as TGTGCCAGCAGCTTGGACAGCGATACGCAGTATTCT. The gene calls are TRBV5-5 and TRBJ2-3; D gene uncertain. Germline CDR1 reads SGHKS; CDR2 reads YYEKEE (reference sequence). There are 12 residues in the CDR3. Trimming took 0 bases from V and 6 from J, leaving 5 bases between them.

This chain links TRBV6-1 with TRBJ2-1; 8 bases are shared with TRBD2. The J segment lost 8 bases and the V segment lost 6 bases, leaving 6 bases of the junction unmatched. Germline lookup yields CDR1 MNHNS and CDR2 SASEGT. This CDR3 is built from 13 residues. The CDR3 loop is CASRRLAIDEQFF. As DNA, the CDR3 is TGTGCCAGCAGAAGACTAGCGATCGATGAGCAGTTCTTC.

This clonotype was seen ten or more times. This chain uses TRBV20-1 with TRBJ1-2; tentatively, D is TRBD1 (6 bases). V was cut by 3 bases and J by 4 bases, with 12 bases left in between. Looked up from germline, CDR1 is DFQATT and CDR2 is SNEGSKA (reference sequence). The CDR3 loop spans 13 amino acids. CDR3 in amino acids: CSASVQGRYGYTF. The CDR3 DNA is TGCAGTGCTAGTGTACAGGGTCGCTATGGCTACACCTTC.

This clonotype was observed at least ten times. The V gene is TRBV6-2 or TRBV6-3, the J gene TRBJ2-7; D not resolved. V lost 0 bases, J lost 2 bases, and 14 bases lay in between. The germline gives CDR1 MNHEY, CDR2 SVGEGT. The CDR3 is made up of 16 amino acids. The CDR3: CASSYSQSTSTYEQYF. The CDR3 coding sequence is TGTGCCAGCAGTTACTCCCAATCGACTTCTACCTACGAGCAGTACTTC.